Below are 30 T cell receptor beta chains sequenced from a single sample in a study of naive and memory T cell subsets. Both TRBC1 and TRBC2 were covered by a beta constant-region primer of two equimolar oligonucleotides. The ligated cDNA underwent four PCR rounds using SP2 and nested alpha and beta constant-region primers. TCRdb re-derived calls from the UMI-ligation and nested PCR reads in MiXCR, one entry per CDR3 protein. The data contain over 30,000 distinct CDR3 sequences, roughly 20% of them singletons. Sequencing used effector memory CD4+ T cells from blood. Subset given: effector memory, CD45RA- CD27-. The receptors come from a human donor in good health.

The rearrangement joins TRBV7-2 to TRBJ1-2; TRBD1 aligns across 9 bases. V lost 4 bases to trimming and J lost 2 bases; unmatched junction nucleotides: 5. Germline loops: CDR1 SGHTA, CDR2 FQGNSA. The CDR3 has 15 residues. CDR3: CASSYTGGGNYGYTF. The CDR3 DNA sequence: TGTGCCAGCAGCTACACAGGGGGCGGAAACTATGGCTACACCTTC.

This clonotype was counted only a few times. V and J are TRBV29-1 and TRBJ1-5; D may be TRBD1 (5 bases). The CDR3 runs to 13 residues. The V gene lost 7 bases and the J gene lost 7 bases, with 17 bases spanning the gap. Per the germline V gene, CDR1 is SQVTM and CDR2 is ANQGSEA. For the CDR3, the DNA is TGCAGCGCCGCTGGGGGTTTCGGACAGCCCCAGCATTTT. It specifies CSAAGGFGQPQHF.

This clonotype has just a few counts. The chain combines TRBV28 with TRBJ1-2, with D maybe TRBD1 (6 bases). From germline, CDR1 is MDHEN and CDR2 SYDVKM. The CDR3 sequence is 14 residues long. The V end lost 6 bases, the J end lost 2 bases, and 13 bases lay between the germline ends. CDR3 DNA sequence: TGTGCCAGCAGGACTGGGGGGCAGAACTATGGCTACACCTTC. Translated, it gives CASRTGGQNYGYTF.

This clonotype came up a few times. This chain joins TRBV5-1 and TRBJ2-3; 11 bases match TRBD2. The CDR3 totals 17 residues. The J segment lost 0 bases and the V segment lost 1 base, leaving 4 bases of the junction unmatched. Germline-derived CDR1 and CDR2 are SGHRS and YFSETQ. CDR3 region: CASSLLAGGPSTDTQYF. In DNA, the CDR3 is TGCGCCAGCAGCTTGCTAGCGGGAGGCCCTAGCACAGATACGCAGTATTTT. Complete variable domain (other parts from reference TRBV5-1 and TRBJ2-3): KAGVTQTPRYLIKTRGQQVTLSCSPISGHRSVSWYQQTPGQGLQFLFEYFSETQRNKGNFPGRFSGRQFSNSRSEMNVSTLELGDSALYLCASSLLAGGPSTDTQYFGPGTRLTVL.

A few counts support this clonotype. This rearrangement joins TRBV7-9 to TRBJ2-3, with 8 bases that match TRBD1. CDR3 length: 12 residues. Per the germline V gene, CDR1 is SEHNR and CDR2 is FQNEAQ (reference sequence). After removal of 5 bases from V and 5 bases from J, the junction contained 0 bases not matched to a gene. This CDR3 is CASSGQGDTQYF. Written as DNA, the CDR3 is TGTGCCAGCAGCGGACAGGGAGATACGCAGTATTTT.

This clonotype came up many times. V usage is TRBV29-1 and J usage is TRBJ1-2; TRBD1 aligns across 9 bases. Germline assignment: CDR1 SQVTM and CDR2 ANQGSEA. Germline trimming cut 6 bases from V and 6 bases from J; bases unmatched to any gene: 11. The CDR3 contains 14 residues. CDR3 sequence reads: CSVLTGGANHGYTF. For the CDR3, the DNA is TGCAGCGTCCTAACAGGGGGCGCAAACCATGGCTACACCTTC.

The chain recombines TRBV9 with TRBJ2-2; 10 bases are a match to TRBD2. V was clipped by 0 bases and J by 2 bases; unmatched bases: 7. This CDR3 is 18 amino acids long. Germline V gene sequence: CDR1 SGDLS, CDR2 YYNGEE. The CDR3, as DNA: TGTGCCAGCAGCGTAGCTCTGGGACTAGCGAAAAACACCGGGGAGCTGTTTTTT. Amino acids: CASSVALGLAKNTGELFF.

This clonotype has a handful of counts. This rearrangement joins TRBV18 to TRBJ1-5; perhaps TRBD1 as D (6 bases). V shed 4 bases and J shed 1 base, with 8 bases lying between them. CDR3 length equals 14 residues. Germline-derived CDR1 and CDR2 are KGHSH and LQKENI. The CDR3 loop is CASSQDRSNQPQHF. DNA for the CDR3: TGTGCCAGCTCACAGGACAGAAGCAATCAGCCCCAGCATTTT. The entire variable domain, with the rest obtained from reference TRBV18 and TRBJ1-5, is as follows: NAGVMQNPRHLVRRRGQEARLRCSPMKGHSHVYWYRQLPEEGLKFMVYLQKENIIDESGMPKERFSAEFPKEGPSILRIQQVVRGDSAAYFCASSQDRSNQPQHFGDGTRLSIL.

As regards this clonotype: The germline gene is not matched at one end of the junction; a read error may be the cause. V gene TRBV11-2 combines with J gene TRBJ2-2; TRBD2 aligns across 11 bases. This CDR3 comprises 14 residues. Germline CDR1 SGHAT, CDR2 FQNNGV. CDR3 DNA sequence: TGTGCCAGCAGTTTAGCGGGAGGGCCCGGGGAGCTGTTTTTT. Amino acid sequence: CASSLAGGPGELFF.

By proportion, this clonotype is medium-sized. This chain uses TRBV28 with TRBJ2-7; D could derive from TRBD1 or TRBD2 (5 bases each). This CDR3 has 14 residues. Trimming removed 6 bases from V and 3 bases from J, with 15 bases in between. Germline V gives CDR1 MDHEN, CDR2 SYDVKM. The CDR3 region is CASRNSGTIYEQYF. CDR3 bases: TGTGCCAGCAGAAACTCCGGGACGATCTACGAGCAGTACTTC.

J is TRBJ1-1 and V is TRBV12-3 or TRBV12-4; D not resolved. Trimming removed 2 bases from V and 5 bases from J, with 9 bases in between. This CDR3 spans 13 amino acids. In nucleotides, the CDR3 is TGTGCCAGCAGTTTACAGGTCGGGACTGAAGCTTTCTTT. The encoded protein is CASSLQVGTEAFF.

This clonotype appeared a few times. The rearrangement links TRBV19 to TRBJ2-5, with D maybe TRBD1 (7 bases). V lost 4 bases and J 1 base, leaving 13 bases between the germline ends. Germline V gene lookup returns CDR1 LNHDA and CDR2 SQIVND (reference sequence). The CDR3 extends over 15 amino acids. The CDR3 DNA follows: TGTGCCAGTAGTACGCGGGACAGAATCCAAGAGACCCAGTACTTC. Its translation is CASSTRDRIQETQYF.

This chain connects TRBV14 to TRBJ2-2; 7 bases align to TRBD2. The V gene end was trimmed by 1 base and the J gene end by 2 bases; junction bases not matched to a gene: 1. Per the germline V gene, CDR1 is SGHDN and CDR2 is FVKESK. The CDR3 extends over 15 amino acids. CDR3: CASSQAGGNTGELFF. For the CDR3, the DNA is TGTGCCAGCAGCCAAGCGGGAGGCAACACCGGGGAGCTGTTTTTT.

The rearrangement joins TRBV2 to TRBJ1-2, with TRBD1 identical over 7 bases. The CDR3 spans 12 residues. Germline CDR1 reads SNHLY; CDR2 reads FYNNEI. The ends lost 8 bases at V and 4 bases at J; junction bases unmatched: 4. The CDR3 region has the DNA TGTGCCAGCCGACAGGGACCCTATGGCTACACCTTC. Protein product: CASRQGPYGYTF.

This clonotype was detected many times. DNA for the CDR3: TGTGCCACCAGCAGAGATTTGGGACTGGAGAATGAGCAGTTCTTC. Amino acid sequence: CATSRDLGLENEQFF. This sequence joins TRBV15 and TRBJ2-1; a weak D match, TRBD2 (6 bases). Germline-derived CDR1 and CDR2 are LNHNV and YYDKDF (reference sequence). V was cut by 0 bases and J by 7 bases, with 13 bases left in between. This CDR3 contains 15 residues.

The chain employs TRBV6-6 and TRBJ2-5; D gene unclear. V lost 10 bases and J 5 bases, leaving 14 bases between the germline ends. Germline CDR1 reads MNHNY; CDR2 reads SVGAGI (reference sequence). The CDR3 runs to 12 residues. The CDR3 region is CATEDLAETQYF. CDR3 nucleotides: TGTGCCACCGAGGACCTGGCGGAGACCCAGTACTTC.

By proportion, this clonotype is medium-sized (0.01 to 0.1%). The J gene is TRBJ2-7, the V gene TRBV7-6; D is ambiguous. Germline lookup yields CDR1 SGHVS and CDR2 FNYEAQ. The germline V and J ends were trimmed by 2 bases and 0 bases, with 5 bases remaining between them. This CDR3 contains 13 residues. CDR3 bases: TGTGCCAGCAGCTTAAGCTACTCCTACGAGCAGTACTTC. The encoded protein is CASSLSYSYEQYF.

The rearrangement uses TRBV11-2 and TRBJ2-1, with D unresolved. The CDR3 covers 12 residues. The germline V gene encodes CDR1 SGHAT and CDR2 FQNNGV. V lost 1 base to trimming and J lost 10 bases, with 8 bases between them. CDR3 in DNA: TGTGCCAGCAGCTTAGGAGCCGGGGAGCAGTTCTTC. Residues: CASSLGAGEQFF.

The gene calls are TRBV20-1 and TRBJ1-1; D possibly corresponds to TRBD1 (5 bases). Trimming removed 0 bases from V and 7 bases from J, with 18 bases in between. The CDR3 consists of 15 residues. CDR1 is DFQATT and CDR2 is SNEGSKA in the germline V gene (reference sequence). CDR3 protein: CSARDQGGLSNEAFF. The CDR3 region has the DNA TGCAGTGCTAGAGATCAGGGCGGCCTCTCTAATGAAGCTTTCTTT.

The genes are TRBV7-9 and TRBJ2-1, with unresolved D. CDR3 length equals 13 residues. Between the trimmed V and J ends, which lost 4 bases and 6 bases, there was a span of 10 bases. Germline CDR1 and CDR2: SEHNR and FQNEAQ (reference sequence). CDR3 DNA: TGTGCCAGCAGCTCGTGGATGCTCAATGAGCAGTTCTTC. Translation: CASSSWMLNEQFF.

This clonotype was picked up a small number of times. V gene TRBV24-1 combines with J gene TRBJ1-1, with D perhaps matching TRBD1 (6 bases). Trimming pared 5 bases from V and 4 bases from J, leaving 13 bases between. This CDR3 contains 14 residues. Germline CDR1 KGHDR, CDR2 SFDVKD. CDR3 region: CATSGQGSATEAFF. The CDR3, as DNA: TGTGCCACCAGTGGTCAGGGGTCCGCCACTGAAGCTTTCTTT.

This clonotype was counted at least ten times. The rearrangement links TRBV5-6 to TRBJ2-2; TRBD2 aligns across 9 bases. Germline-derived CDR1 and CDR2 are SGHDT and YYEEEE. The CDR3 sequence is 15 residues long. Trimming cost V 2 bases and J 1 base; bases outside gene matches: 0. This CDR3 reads CASSFSGRNTGELFF. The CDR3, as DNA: TGTGCCAGCAGCTTTAGCGGGAGGAACACCGGGGAGCTGTTTTTT.

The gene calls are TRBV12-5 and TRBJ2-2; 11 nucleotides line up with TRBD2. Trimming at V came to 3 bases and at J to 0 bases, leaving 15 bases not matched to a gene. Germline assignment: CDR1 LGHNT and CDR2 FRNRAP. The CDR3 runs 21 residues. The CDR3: CASGFHSPLQGLAANTGELFF. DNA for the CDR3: TGTGCTAGTGGTTTCCACTCGCCCCTCCAGGGACTAGCGGCGAACACCGGGGAGCTGTTTTTT.

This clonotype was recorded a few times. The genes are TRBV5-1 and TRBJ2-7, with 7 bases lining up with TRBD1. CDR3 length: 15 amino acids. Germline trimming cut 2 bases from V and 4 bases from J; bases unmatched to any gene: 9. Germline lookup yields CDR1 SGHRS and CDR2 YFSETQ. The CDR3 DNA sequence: TGCGCCAGCAGCTTACAGCCCGGACAGGTATACGAGCAGTACTTC. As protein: CASSLQPGQVYEQYF.

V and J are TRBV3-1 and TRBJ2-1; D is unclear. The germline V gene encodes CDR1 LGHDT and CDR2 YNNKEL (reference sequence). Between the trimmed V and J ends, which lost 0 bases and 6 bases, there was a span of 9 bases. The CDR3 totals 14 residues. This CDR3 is CASSQDLIVNEQFF. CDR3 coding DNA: TGTGCCAGCAGCCAAGATTTGATCGTCAATGAGCAGTTCTTC.

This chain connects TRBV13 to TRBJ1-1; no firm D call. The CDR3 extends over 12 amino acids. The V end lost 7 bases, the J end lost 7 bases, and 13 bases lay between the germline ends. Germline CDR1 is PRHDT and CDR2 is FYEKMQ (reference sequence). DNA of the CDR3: TGTGCCAGCAACAGCCGGGCGGTTGAAGCTTTCTTT. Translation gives CASNSRAVEAFF.

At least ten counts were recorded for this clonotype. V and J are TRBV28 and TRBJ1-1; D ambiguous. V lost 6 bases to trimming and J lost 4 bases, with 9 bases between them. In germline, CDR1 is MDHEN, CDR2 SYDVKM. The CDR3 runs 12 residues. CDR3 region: CASRVGSTEAFF. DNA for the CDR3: TGTGCCAGCAGGGTGGGGTCCACTGAAGCTTTCTTT.

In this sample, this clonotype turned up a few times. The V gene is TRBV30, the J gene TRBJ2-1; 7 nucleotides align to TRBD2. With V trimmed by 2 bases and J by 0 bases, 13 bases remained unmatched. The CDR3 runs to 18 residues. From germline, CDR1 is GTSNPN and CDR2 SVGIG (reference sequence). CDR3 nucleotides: TGTGCCTGGAGTTCGGGGGGAGCGGCCCCAAGCTCCTACAATGAGCAGTTCTTC. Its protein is CAWSSGGAAPSSYNEQFF.

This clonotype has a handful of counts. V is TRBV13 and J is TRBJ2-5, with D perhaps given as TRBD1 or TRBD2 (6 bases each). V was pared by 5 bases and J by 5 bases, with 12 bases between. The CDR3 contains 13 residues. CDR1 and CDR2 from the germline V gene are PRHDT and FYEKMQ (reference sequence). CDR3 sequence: CASSIRGVETQYF. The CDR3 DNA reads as TGTGCCAGCAGCATTAGGGGGGTGGAGACCCAGTACTTC.

CDR3 amino acids: CATSYGVNQPQHF. The CDR3, as DNA: TGTGCCACCAGCTATGGAGTCAATCAGCCCCAGCATTTT. This rearrangement joins TRBV15 to TRBJ1-5; D unclear. V lost 5 bases to trimming and J lost 3 bases, with 8 bases between them. The CDR3 totals 13 residues. Germline assignment: CDR1 LNHNV and CDR2 YYDKDF (reference sequence).